The 17 T cell receptor beta chains given below trace back to one sample, sequenced in a study of ipilimumab plus nivolumab after autologous stem cell transplantation. Assay: immunoSEQ multiplex PCR; the TCRdb copy retains only in-frame clones and omits some. Of about 16,000 clones listed, 71% are singletons. The specimen comprised PBMCs, sampled in a trial of ipilimumab plus nivolumab as post-transplant consolidation. These receptors were taken from a male donor with diffuse large B-cell lymphoma.

The gene calls are TRBV19 and TRBJ1-6; D not resolved. This CDR3 contains 14 residues. CDR1 is LNHDA and CDR2 is SQIVND in the germline V gene (reference sequence). The V and J ends lost 1 base and 5 bases respectively, with 6 bases between them. The CDR3 reads CASSIGRDNSPLHF. The CDR3, as DNA: TGTGCCAGTAGTATAGGAAGAGATAATTCACCCCTCCACTTT.

The chain recombines TRBV9 with TRBJ2-1; 7 nucleotides match TRBD1. The germline gives CDR1 SGDLS, CDR2 YYNGEE. V gave up 2 bases and J gave up 8 bases; unmatched junction bases: 1. The CDR3 extends over 12 amino acids. The CDR3 region is CASSVQGDEQFF. CDR3 DNA sequence: TGTGCCAGCAGCGTCCAGGGGGATGAGCAGTTCTTC.

This chain uses TRBV30 with TRBJ1-1, with D maybe TRBD1 (5 bases). Trimming took off 0 bases at V and 1 base at J, with 18 bases between the two ends. This CDR3 contains 17 residues. Looked up from germline, CDR1 is GTSNPN and CDR2 is SVGIG (reference sequence). The chain's CDR3 is CAWSVWGTGTRNTEAFF. CDR3 DNA: TGTGCCTGGAGTGTTTGGGGGACGGGTACTCGGAACACTGAAGCTTTCTTT.

This rearrangement joins TRBV2 to TRBJ2-5; TRBD2 matches at 10 bases. V shed 2 bases and J 3 bases; nucleotides not matched to a gene: 3. This CDR3 is built from 15 residues. Per germline, CDR1 SNHLY and CDR2 FYNNEI. Here the CDR3 reads CASSEILAGEETQYF. CDR3 nucleotides: TGTGCCAGCAGTGAAATCCTAGCGGGGGAAGAGACCCAGTACTTC.

This clone occurred a few times. The rearrangement uses TRBV9 and TRBJ1-3, with D uncertain. Trimming pared 2 bases from V and 12 bases from J, leaving 9 bases between. In germline, CDR1 is SGDLS, CDR2 YYNGEE. CDR3 length equals 11 residues. CDR3 DNA: TGTGCCAGCAGCGTCGGCGGGAACATATATTTT. As protein: CASSVGGNIYF.

This clone occurred many times. The J gene is TRBJ1-5, the V gene TRBV19, with 10 nucleotides matching TRBD1. The CDR3 extends over 16 amino acids. Germline CDR1 reads LNHDA; CDR2 reads SQIVND (reference sequence). V trimming: 7 bases; J trimming: 4 bases; junction bases outside the gene matches: 10. CDR3 nucleotides: TGTGCCAGTACATCGGGACAGGGGAGGACTAATCAGCCCCAGCATTTT. Translation gives CASTSGQGRTNQPQHF.

The rearrangement links TRBV10-1 to TRBJ1-1; D remains ambiguous. Germline V lookup: CDR1 WNHNN, CDR2 SYGVQD (reference sequence). This CDR3 contains 12 residues. With 8 bases removed from V and 5 bases from J, the gap between germline ends came to 12 bases. CDR3 loop: CASFWGATEAFF. The CDR3 DNA sequence: TGCGCCAGCTTTTGGGGAGCGACTGAAGCTTTCTTT.

This chain joins TRBV11-3 and TRBJ2-5; 8 bases align to TRBD2. From germline, CDR1 is SGHNT and CDR2 YENEEA. The CDR3 loop spans 13 amino acids. V dropped 5 bases and J dropped 1; count of bases not matched to a gene: 0. The CDR3 coding sequence is TGTGCCAGCAGCGGGACTAGCCAAGAGACCCAGTACTTC. It translates to CASSGTSQETQYF.

The chain combines TRBV10-1 with TRBJ2-7; 7 positions match TRBD1. The CDR3 is 13 residues long. CDR1 and CDR2 (germline): WNHNN, SYGVQD (reference sequence). The junction had 3 bases not matched to a gene; V was cut back by 0 bases and J by 7 bases. The CDR3 protein is CASSESRQGEQYF. The CDR3 DNA follows: TGCGCCAGCAGTGAGTCGAGACAGGGAGAGCAGTACTTC.

The chain recombines TRBV28 with TRBJ1-2; 11 nucleotides match TRBD1. The CDR3 has 15 amino acids. The J segment lost 4 bases and the V segment lost 4 bases, leaving 5 bases of the junction unmatched. Germline loops: CDR1 MDHEN, CDR2 SYDVKM. CDR3: CASSSGTGGVYGYTF. The CDR3 coding sequence is TGTGCCAGCAGTTCGGGGACAGGGGGTGTCTATGGCTACACCTTC.

This clone has just a few counts. The chain carries TRBV30 and TRBJ1-3, with TRBD1 as a possible D gene (5 bases). Germline V gene sequence: CDR1 GTSNPN, CDR2 SVGIG (reference sequence). The length of the CDR3 is 11 residues. V was cut by 3 bases and J by 15 bases, with 15 bases left in between. The CDR3 reads CAWSGGGTGYF. The CDR3 nucleotides are TGTGCCTGGAGCGGCGGGGGTACCGGATATTTT.

In this sample, this clone turned up a few times. The chain links TRBV9 to TRBJ1-1; 7 bases align to TRBD1. Germline CDR1 reads SGDLS; CDR2 reads YYNGEE. V shed 3 bases and J 4 bases; nucleotides not matched to a gene: 6. The CDR3 runs 14 residues. CDR3 amino acids: CASSATGWRTEAFF. CDR3 bases: TGTGCCAGCAGCGCGACAGGGTGGCGCACTGAAGCTTTCTTT.

The genes are TRBV5-1 and TRBJ2-2, with D perhaps TRBD1 (5 bases). CDR3 length equals 15 residues. Germline V CDR1 and CDR2: SGHRS, YFSETQ. Trimming took off 4 bases at V and 4 bases at J, with 14 bases between the two ends. The CDR3 coding sequence is TGCGCCAGCAGCCTCAGGGCCACCGTCACCGGGGAGCTGTTTTTT. Amino acid sequence: CASSLRATVTGELFF.

The chain employs TRBV2 and TRBJ2-5; possible D gene TRBD2, 6 bases. V gave up 4 bases and J gave up 5 bases, with 17 bases separating them. Germline V gives CDR1 SNHLY, CDR2 FYNNEI. The CDR3 contains 15 residues. CDR3 coding DNA: TGTGCCAGCAGTGTGGATGCGGGGCGAGGGGAGACCCAGTACTTC. It encodes CASSVDAGRGETQYF.

This clone is categorized as large. The chain has TRBV4-1 and TRBJ2-1; no reliable D call. Trimming took off 2 bases at V and 5 bases at J, with 10 bases between the two ends. The CDR3 has 14 amino acids. Germline CDR1 is MGHRA and CDR2 is YSYEKL. Written as DNA, the CDR3 is TGCGCCAGCAGCCAATCGATCGGCAACAATGAGCAGTTCTTC. This sequence encodes CASSQSIGNNEQFF.

The V call is TRBV5-4, the J call TRBJ2-5, with 13 bases aligning to TRBD2. Germline V gives CDR1 SGHNT, CDR2 YYREEE (reference sequence). With V trimmed by 4 bases and J by 5 bases, 8 bases remained unmatched. This CDR3 comprises 16 residues. The CDR3 sequence: CASSLTSGRAGETQYF. CDR3 nucleotide sequence: TGTGCCAGCAGCCTTACTAGCGGGAGGGCCGGTGAGACCCAGTACTTC.

The chain joins TRBV5-4 to TRBJ1-2; no firm D call. Trimming cost V 0 bases and J 4 bases, with 10 bases left between them. The CDR3 length is 14 residues. Germline lookup yields CDR1 SGHNT and CDR2 YYREEE (reference sequence). The CDR3 nucleotides read TGTGCCAGCAGCTTGGTTGCAGGAAGCTATGGCTACACCTTC. Protein: CASSLVAGSYGYTF.